This entry lists 16 T cell receptor beta chains sequenced from one sample in a study of blood T cell dynamics during melanoma immunotherapy. Assay: immunoSEQ multiplex PCR; the TCRdb copy retains only in-frame clones and omits some. The data hold about 20,000 clones, with around nine tenths observed a single time. Specified time point: pre-treatment baseline. The source was blood, collected from a patient treated with checkpoint blockade. The source of these receptors is a human donor with melanoma.

The chain couples TRBV2 to TRBJ1-2; weak D call: TRBD1 (5 bases). V lost 8 bases, J lost 8 bases, and 18 bases lay in between. The germline gives CDR1 SNHLY, CDR2 FYNNEI. CDR3 length equals 13 residues. The chain's CDR3 is CASRDSRRGGYTF. CDR3 nucleotides: TGTGCCAGCCGAGACAGTCGCCGGGGAGGCTACACCTTC.

The chain uses TRBV5-1 and TRBJ1-2; a weak D match, TRBD1 (5 bases). This CDR3 spans 13 amino acids. Trimming removed 1 base from V and 3 bases from J, with 7 bases in between. CDR1 is SGHRS, CDR2 YFSETQ, per germline. CDR3 sequence (DNA): TGCGCCAGCAGCTTGCAGGGAGACTATGGCTACACCTTC. Protein sequence: CASSLQGDYGYTF.

The rearrangement joins TRBV6-5 to TRBJ1-2; D is undetermined. With 8 bases removed from V and 0 bases from J, the gap between germline ends came to 10 bases. There are 13 residues in the CDR3. Germline assignment: CDR1 MNHEY and CDR2 SVGAGI. CDR3: CASCPGSNYGYTF. CDR3 coding DNA: TGTGCCAGCTGTCCCGGATCTAACTATGGCTACACCTTC.

The chain uses TRBV7-2 and TRBJ1-1; D possibly corresponds to TRBD1 (5 bases). Germline lookup yields CDR1 SGHTA and CDR2 FQGNSA. This CDR3 is 16 amino acids long. V gave up 0 bases and J gave up 0 bases, with 11 bases separating them. CDR3 sequence (DNA): TGTGCCAGCAGCTTAGCGTGGCAGGGTCTGAACACTGAAGCTTTCTTT. Protein product: CASSLAWQGLNTEAFF.

The V gene is TRBV27, the J gene TRBJ2-7; D perhaps matches TRBD2 (6 bases). Germline CDR1 reads MNHEY; CDR2 reads SMNVEV (reference sequence). The ends were cut back, 0 bases at V and 3 bases at J, with 9 bases in the middle. The CDR3 is 14 amino acids. CDR3 coding DNA: TGTGCCAGCAGTTTATCACGGGGGAACTACGAGCAGTACTTC. Its protein is CASSLSRGNYEQYF.

This sequence joins TRBV18 and TRBJ1-5; D unresolved. This CDR3 is built from 12 residues. CDR1 and CDR2 from the germline V gene are KGHSH and LQKENI. Trimming stripped 3 bases from V and 9 bases from J, with 9 bases between. The CDR3 here is CASSPAEGPQHF. The CDR3 nucleotides read TGTGCCAGCTCACCTGCAGAAGGGCCCCAGCATTTT.

This rearrangement joins TRBV15 to TRBJ1-2; D is uncertain. In germline, CDR1 is LNHNV, CDR2 YYDKDF (reference sequence). V was trimmed by 6 bases and J by 1 base, leaving 6 bases between them. The CDR3 is 12 amino acids. The CDR3 protein is CATSTSNYGYTF. The CDR3 DNA reads TGTGCCACCAGTACAAGTAACTATGGCTACACCTTC.

The sample holds one count of this clone. The chain recombines TRBV27 with TRBJ2-6, with a possible D match to TRBD2 (5 bases). The CDR3 has 14 amino acids. Trimming stripped 7 bases from V and 0 bases from J, with 7 bases between. Per germline, CDR1 MNHEY and CDR2 SMNVEV (reference sequence). DNA for the CDR3: TGTGCCAGCACCCGGGGCTCTGGGGCCAACGTCCTGACTTTC. This encodes CASTRGSGANVLTF.

The gene calls are TRBV11-3 and TRBJ1-1, with D possibly matching TRBD1 (5 bases). CDR1 SGHNT and CDR2 YENEEA come from the germline V gene. This CDR3 spans 13 amino acids. V shed 3 bases and J shed 8 bases, with 13 bases lying between them. The CDR3 spells CASSFGGFTEAFF. CDR3 bases: TGTGCCAGCAGCTTCGGGGGGTTCACAGAAGCTTTCTTT.

The CDR3 sequence is CSVSRGETQYF. The CDR3 nucleotides read TGCAGCGTTTCAAGGGGAGAGACCCAGTACTTC. The chain links TRBV29-1 to TRBJ2-5; D might be TRBD1 (5 bases). Germline assignment: CDR1 SQVTM and CDR2 ANQGSEA. V lost 5 bases and J 4 bases, leaving 8 bases between the germline ends. There are 11 residues in the CDR3.

This chain joins TRBV7-6 and TRBJ1-1, with 8 bases aligning to TRBD1. V was clipped by 5 bases and J by 0 bases; unmatched bases: 8. CDR1 is SGHVS, CDR2 FNYEAQ, per germline. The CDR3 sequence is 16 residues long. The CDR3 is CASSLGQGLMNTEAFF. The CDR3 DNA reads as TGTGCCAGCAGCCTAGGACAGGGCCTCATGAACACTGAAGCTTTCTTT.

The chain has TRBV7-2 and TRBJ1-1; D is undetermined. The V gene lost 9 bases and the J gene lost 1 base, with 12 bases spanning the gap. The CDR3 runs 13 residues. Germline assignment: CDR1 SGHTA and CDR2 FQGNSA. CDR3 loop: CASLQSANTEAFF. CDR3 nucleotides: TGTGCCAGTCTTCAGAGTGCGAACACTGAAGCTTTCTTT.

DNA of the CDR3: TGTGCCAGCAGCTTAGGGACTAGCGGGAGGCTGGGAGAGCAGTACTTC. Translation: CASSLGTSGRLGEQYF. The chain combines TRBV7-3 with TRBJ2-7; 15 positions match TRBD2. The CDR3 totals 16 residues. Unmatched junction bases numbered 6, after V lost 2 bases and J lost 7 bases. Germline V gene lookup returns CDR1 SGHTA and CDR2 FQGTGA.

The chain is built from TRBV9 and TRBJ2-7; D may be TRBD2 (5 bases). Germline V gene data show CDR1 as SGDLS and CDR2 as YYNGEE. There are 14 residues in the CDR3. The V gene lost 4 bases and the J gene lost 2 bases, with 13 bases spanning the gap. The CDR3: CASSPRRGPYEQYF. The CDR3 nucleotides are TGTGCCAGCAGCCCTCGTAGAGGGCCCTACGAGCAGTACTTC.

V and J are TRBV5-4 and TRBJ2-5; D might be TRBD2 (5 bases). V was pared by 3 bases and J by 5 bases, with 14 bases between. The CDR3 totals 14 residues. Germline V lookup: CDR1 SGHNT, CDR2 YYREEE (reference sequence). The CDR3: CASSSPTTFETQYF. The CDR3, as DNA: TGTGCCAGCAGCTCCCCGACTACTTTCGAGACCCAGTACTTC.

The V gene is TRBV30, the J gene TRBJ1-2, with 9 bases lining up with TRBD1. Germline V CDR1 and CDR2: GTSNPN, SVGIG (reference sequence). V lost 4 bases and J lost 8; bases outside the gene matches: 8. The CDR3 spans 13 residues. The CDR3 DNA reads as TGTGCCTGGATTCACAGGGGGCAGCACGGCTACACCTTC. It is translated as CAWIHRGQHGYTF.